The next 15 T cell receptor beta chains were all read from a single sample in a study of T cell changes during pregnancy in multiple sclerosis. TCRdb's copy holds only in-frame clones and misses some; the assay was immunoSEQ multiplex PCR. The data hold 55,000 to 85,000 clones, with around nine tenths observed a single time. Sequencing used peripheral blood, obtained in the third trimester of pregnancy. The receptors shown here come from a female donor with multiple sclerosis, enrolled in a pregnancy study.

This clone was observed a single time. The chain is built from TRBV5-1 and TRBJ1-1; D is perhaps TRBD1 (5 bases). CDR3 length: 14 amino acids. Trimming took off 0 bases at V and 5 bases at J, with 11 bases between the two ends. The germline V gene encodes CDR1 SGHRS and CDR2 YFSETQ. Here the CDR3 reads CASSLERGGTEAFF. CDR3 coding DNA: TGCGCCAGCAGCTTGGAAAGGGGAGGGACTGAAGCTTTCTTT.

This clone has a handful of counts. The rearrangement links TRBV7-9 to TRBJ2-3, with a possible D match to TRBD2 (7 bases). Trimming removed 5 bases from V and 4 bases from J, with 19 bases in between. Germline V gives CDR1 SEHNR, CDR2 FQNEAQ (reference sequence). The CDR3 is made up of 16 amino acids. Here the CDR3 reads CASSIRAGAGADTQYF. For the CDR3, the DNA is TGTGCCAGCAGCATTAGGGCGGGGGCAGGAGCAGATACGCAGTATTTT.

The chain employs TRBV4-3 and TRBJ2-5; 9 bases fit TRBD1. V lost 0 bases to trimming and J lost 1 base; unmatched junction nucleotides: 3. Germline V lookup: CDR1 LGHNA, CDR2 YSLEER. CDR3 length equals 16 residues. CDR3 coding DNA: TGCGCCAGCAGCCAAGAGGGACAGGGAAGCCAAGAGACCCAGTACTTC. Amino acids: CASSQEGQGSQETQYF.

This chain uses TRBV6-1 with TRBJ1-5; D perhaps matches TRBD1 (6 bases). The CDR3 runs 16 residues. Looked up from germline, CDR1 is MNHNS and CDR2 is SASEGT. The V gene lost 3 bases and the J gene lost 0 bases, with 12 bases spanning the gap. DNA for the CDR3: TGTGCCAGCAGTGATCCCAGACAGGATAGCAATCAGCCCCAGCATTTT. Protein product: CASSDPRQDSNQPQHF.

The V gene is TRBV30, the J gene TRBJ2-7; 11 positions agree with TRBD2. With V trimmed by 3 bases and J by 3 bases, 4 bases remained unmatched. This CDR3 is built from 14 residues. Germline V gene lookup returns CDR1 GTSNPN and CDR2 SVGIG (reference sequence). The CDR3: CAWRLGTSGYEQYF. The CDR3 region has the DNA TGTGCCTGGAGACTCGGGACTAGCGGCTACGAGCAGTACTTC.

CDR3 loop: CASSKTSGHQYF. CDR3 coding DNA: TGTGCCAGCAGCAAGACTAGCGGGCACCAGTACTTC. This chain joins TRBV5-4 and TRBJ2-5; 10 bases match TRBD2. Germline-derived CDR1 and CDR2 are SGHNT and YYREEE (reference sequence). This CDR3 has 12 amino acids. The V and J ends lost 4 bases and 10 bases, in that order; junction bases with no gene match: 4.

This sequence joins TRBV6-4 and TRBJ2-1; 8 positions match TRBD1. Germline V gene sequence: CDR1 MRHNA, CDR2 SNTAGT. This CDR3 spans 13 amino acids. V trimming: 4 bases; J trimming: 8 bases; junction bases outside the gene matches: 4. CDR3: CASSATGVDEQFF. The CDR3 coding sequence is TGTGCCAGCAGTGCGACAGGGGTCGATGAGCAGTTCTTC.

The chain carries TRBV7-9 and TRBJ2-5, with D maybe TRBD2 (5 bases). This CDR3 comprises 15 residues. Trimming left V 5 bases short and J 0 bases short, with 13 bases between. Per germline, CDR1 SEHNR and CDR2 FQNEAQ (reference sequence). The CDR3 DNA is TGTGCCAGCAGCCCACGGGGTGGGTACCAAGAGACCCAGTACTTC. This translates into CASSPRGGYQETQYF.

This chain links TRBV5-1 with TRBJ2-5, with 9 bases matching TRBD2. The end of the DNA is better explained by TRBJ2-7, so the J call may be wrong. The CDR3 has 16 amino acids. The germline V gene encodes CDR1 SGHRS and CDR2 YFSETQ. The CDR3 DNA is TGCGCCAGCAGCTTGGGCGGTAGCGGGAGTTTCTACGAGCAGTACTTC. This codes for CASSLGGSGSFYEQYF.

The chain has TRBV6-6 and TRBJ2-2; D is ambiguous. The CDR3 sequence is 14 residues long. Germline V gene lookup returns CDR1 MNHNY and CDR2 SVGAGI (reference sequence). V lost 5 bases and J 5 bases, leaving 12 bases between the germline ends. The CDR3 protein is CASSQELLTGELFF. The CDR3 DNA is TGTGCCAGCAGTCAGGAACTGTTGACCGGGGAGCTGTTTTTT.

This chain uses TRBV5-1 with TRBJ2-1; D is uncertain. V dropped 0 bases and J dropped 6 bases, with 7 bases sitting between them. Germline V gene lookup returns CDR1 SGHRS and CDR2 YFSETQ. The length of the CDR3 is 13 residues. In nucleotides, the CDR3 is TGCGCCAGCAGCTTGGAGAGTGGCAATGAGCAGTTCTTC. This translates into CASSLESGNEQFF. Filled out from reference TRBV5-1 and TRBJ2-1, the complete variable domain reads KAGVTQTPRYLIKTRGQQVTLSCSPISGHRSVSWYQQTPGQGLQFLFEYFSETQRNKGNFPGRFSGRQFSNSRSEMNVSTLELGDSALYLCASSLESGNEQFFGPGTRLTVL.

This clone came up once. This chain connects TRBV7-9 to TRBJ2-7; possibly TRBD1 for D (6 bases). There are 14 residues in the CDR3. V lost 1 base and J 2 bases, leaving 9 bases between the germline ends. Germline loops: CDR1 SEHNR, CDR2 FQNEAQ (reference sequence). CDR3 region: CASSLGTATYEQYF. CDR3 DNA sequence: TGTGCCAGCAGCTTAGGGACAGCTACCTACGAGCAGTACTTC. The entire variable domain, with the rest obtained from reference TRBV7-9 and TRBJ2-7, is as follows: DTGVSQNPRHKITKRGQNVTFRCDPISEHNRLYWYRQTLGQGPEFLTYFQNEAQLEKSRLLSDRFSAERPKGSFSTLEIQRTEQGDSAMYLCASSLGTATYEQYFGPGTRLTVT.

The chain combines TRBV30 with TRBJ1-4, with D possibly being TRBD1 (5 bases). V shed 4 bases and J shed 4 bases, with 10 bases lying between them. The CDR3 runs to 13 residues. The germline V gene encodes CDR1 GTSNPN and CDR2 SVGIG (reference sequence). The CDR3 protein is CAWIGGDNEKLFF. CDR3 coding DNA: TGTGCCTGGATCGGGGGGGATAATGAAAAACTGTTTTTT. Full variable domain (missing parts from reference TRBV30 and TRBJ1-4): SQTIHQWPATLVQPVGSPLSLECTVEGTSNPNLYWYRQAAGRGLQLLFYSVGIGQISSEVPQNLSASRPQDRQFILSSKKLLLSDSGFYLCAWIGGDNEKLFFGSGTQLSVL.

The genes are TRBV30 and TRBJ1-3; D is unclear. The V gene lost 3 bases and the J gene lost 8 bases, with 5 bases spanning the gap. CDR1 is GTSNPN and CDR2 is SVGIG in the germline V gene (reference sequence). The CDR3 covers 10 residues. The chain's CDR3 is CAWRLHTIYF. The DNA for the CDR3 is TGTGCCTGGAGGCTACACACCATATATTTT. The complete variable domain, with remaining parts taken from reference TRBV30 and TRBJ1-3, reads SQTIHQWPATLVQPVGSPLSLECTVEGTSNPNLYWYRQAAGRGLQLLFYSVGIGQISSEVPQNLSASRPQDRQFILSSKKLLLSDSGFYLCAWRLHTIYFGEGSWLTVV.

The CDR3 DNA follows: TGTGCCAGCAGGTGGACAGGGTTCAACGAGCAGTACTTC. Amino acids: CASRWTGFNEQYF. The V call is TRBV7-2, the J call TRBJ2-7; 8 bases align to TRBD1. Germline-derived CDR1 and CDR2 are SGHTA and FQGNSA. The CDR3 has 13 residues. Trimming cost V 6 bases and J 5 bases; bases outside gene matches: 6.